The 8 T cell receptor beta chains in this list originate from one sample, sequenced in a study of Ad26.COV2.S vaccination and SARS-CoV-2 variants. Treatment indicated: around 19 received Ad26.COV2.S at low or high dose, single or two shots; roughly five received placebo; per-sample allocation not given. Specimen acquisition occurred on day 63 following the initial vaccine or placebo injection. The repertoire was sequenced with immunoSEQ multiplex PCR; TCRdb's copy has only in-frame clones and lacks some. The sample gives hundreds of thousands of clones, roughly 89% of which show up once; 2.5% to 3% is in the top ten. Material: peripheral blood, obtained in a trial of Ad26.COV2.S vaccine versus placebo. These receptors originate from a person aged 18 to 65 who received the Ad26.COV2.S COVID-19 vaccine or a placebo.

The chain carries TRBV3-1 (or the pseudogene TRBV3-2) and TRBJ2-3; 8 bases are a match to TRBD2. The V segment lost 3 bases and the J segment 1 base; nucleotides outside the gene matches: 6. This CDR3 comprises 16 residues. The germline V gene has CDR1 LGHDT and CDR2 YNNKEL (reference sequence). For the CDR3, the DNA is TGTGCCAGCAGCCACGAGCGGGGGCCCCGCACAGATACGCAGTATTTT. Translation gives CASSHERGPRTDTQYF.

This clone was counted only a few times. V usage is TRBV7-7 and J usage is TRBJ2-7, with 12 nucleotides matching TRBD2. The CDR3 runs to 18 residues. Germline CDR1 is SSHAT and CDR2 is FNYEAQ (reference sequence). CDR3 sequence reads: CASSFGLAGPISSYEQYV. CDR3 sequence (DNA): TGTGCTAGCAGCTTCGGACTAGCGGGACCCATATCCTCATACGAGCAGTACGTC.

This clone was observed a few times. This sequence joins TRBV11-2 and TRBJ1-1; D unresolved. Germline assignment: CDR1 SGHAT and CDR2 FQNNGV. V dropped 4 bases and J dropped 3 bases, with 12 bases sitting between them. This CDR3 spans 14 amino acids. CDR3 amino acids: CASSSSLGYTEAFF. Written as DNA, the CDR3 is TGTGCCAGCAGCTCCTCCCTGGGGTACACTGAAGCTTTCTTT.

This clone has just one count. The chain has TRBV4-1 and TRBJ2-5; 10 bases line up with TRBD2. The ends lost 3 bases at V and 5 bases at J; junction bases unmatched: 9. The length of the CDR3 is 16 residues. CDR1 and CDR2 (germline): MGHRA, YSYEKL. The CDR3 sequence: CASSHRSGGAWETQYF. Here the CDR3 DNA reads TGCGCCAGCAGCCATCGAAGCGGGGGGGCGTGGGAGACCCAGTACTTC.

CDR3 in DNA: TGTGCCAGCAGCTACGGACAGGGGCGGAGCTACACCTTC. It is translated as CASSYGQGRSYTF. The chain links TRBV3-1 (or the pseudogene TRBV3-2) to TRBJ1-2; 9 nucleotides align to TRBD1. V lost 5 bases and J lost 9; bases outside the gene matches: 7. This CDR3 has 13 residues. Germline loops: CDR1 LGHDT, CDR2 YNNKEL (reference sequence).

This chain joins TRBV4-3 and TRBJ1-4; D is ambiguous. Germline CDR1 LGHNA, CDR2 YSLEER. This CDR3 is built from 16 residues. V lost 4 bases and J lost 0, with 12 bases in between. CDR3 in amino acids: CASSPNSVATNEKLFF. The CDR3 bases are TGCGCCAGCAGCCCCAATTCGGTTGCAACTAATGAAAAACTGTTTTTT.

This chain's CDR3 is CSVVGGTDTQYF. The CDR3 region has the DNA TGCAGCGTAGTGGGGGGCACAGATACGCAGTATTTT. This sequence joins TRBV29-1 and TRBJ2-3, with D perhaps given as TRBD1 or TRBD2 (5 bases each). Germline lookup yields CDR1 SQVTM and CDR2 ANQGSEA. Trimming shortened V by 6 bases and J by 1 base, and 8 bases separated the two germline ends. CDR3 size: 12 residues.

The DNA for the CDR3 is TGTGCCAGCAGTTTCACTCTCTCCTACGAGCAGTACTTC. Encoded protein: CASSFTLSYEQYF. The chain couples TRBV6-2 or TRBV6-3 to TRBJ2-7; D is ambiguous. The ends were cut back, 4 bases at V and 0 bases at J, with 7 bases in the middle. The germline CDR1 and CDR2 sequences are MNHEY and SVGEGT. This CDR3 has 13 amino acids.